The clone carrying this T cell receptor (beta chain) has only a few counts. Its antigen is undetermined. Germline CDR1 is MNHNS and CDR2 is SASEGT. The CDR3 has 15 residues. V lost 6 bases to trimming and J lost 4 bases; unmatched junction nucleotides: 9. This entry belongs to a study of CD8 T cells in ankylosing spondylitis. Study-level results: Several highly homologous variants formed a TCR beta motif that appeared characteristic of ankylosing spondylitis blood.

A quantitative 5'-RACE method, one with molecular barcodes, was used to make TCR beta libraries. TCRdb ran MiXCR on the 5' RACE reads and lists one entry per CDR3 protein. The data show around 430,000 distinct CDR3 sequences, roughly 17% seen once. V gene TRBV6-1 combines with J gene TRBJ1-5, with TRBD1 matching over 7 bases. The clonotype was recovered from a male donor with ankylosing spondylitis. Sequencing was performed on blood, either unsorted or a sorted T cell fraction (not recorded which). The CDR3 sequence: CASRRDRRGNQPQHF. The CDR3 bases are TGTGCCAGCAGACGGGACAGAAGGGGGAATCAGCCCCAGCATTTT.